This T cell receptor (beta chain) was sequenced in a study of blood T cell repertoires in COVID-19 (dated by TCRdb to the early 2020s). Study-wide context: The collaborator samples originated in the United States, Italy and Spain and spanned the acute and convalescent phases of COVID-19. A de-identified subject ID, COVID-19 status, age in years and sex were almost always included in the sample metadata. Where HLA class I and class II types were available, the types were taken from metadata supplied by the sample provider, not from assay-based typing. The repertoires were made available in a free public database intended to serve as a resource for research on the immune response to SARS-CoV-2. The material from the prospective study consisted of cDNA or gDNA derived from T cells, B-cell-depleted T cells, or PBMCs. Samples came from the ongoing ImmuneRACE study (first 160 participants) plus 1,254 subjects from 6 global collaborators. Deeply sampled blood TCRbeta repertoires from subjects exposed to, actively infected with, or recovered from COVID-19 were included in the dataset. The study at large found these results: How much clinical and demographic metadata was included differed by source and by participant, and the metadata was provided uncurated.

As to this clone: The antigen it binds to is not known. Per-base qualities were not stored, and no clone one base away is much larger.

V sheds 3 bases and J sheds 1 base, leaving 19 bases between their ends. Taken from cysteine to phenylalanine, the CDR3 has 18 residues. Of all the DNA, just the CDR3 is kept, 54 bases in frame from base 1. The germline V gene supplies CDR1 SGDLS and CDR2 YYNGEE. TCRbeta CDR3 regions were amplified from genomic DNA using the immunoSEQ Assay, a bias-controlled multiplex PCR. As for the original processing: Within the assay, amplification of reference gene primers was used to estimate how many nucleated cells each sample contained. To quantify the absolute abundance of each unique TCRbeta CDR3 rearrangement, sequence reads were collapsed and filtered. Productive Simpson clonality was computed per sample as the square root of Simpson's diversity index over productive rearrangements. TCRdb carries this immuneACCESS record with in-frame sequences only. Its versions omit some clonotypes, under half of them owing to an unresolved V gene in the studies checked, with the rest unexplained. The V and J calls and the clone size are those of that table, but D and trimming were determined from the DNA. The sample table shows 250,000 or so clones, and about 85% are seen once. The ten largest clones capture around 6.3% of the sample.

In the prospective study, participants were roughly 18 to 95 years old, resided in under 30 geographic areas of the United States, and were enrolled through a virtual design. To assign participants to cohorts, the prospective study relied on clinical history that participants themselves reported in a screening survey and a study questionnaire. A participant counted as exposed if, within 2 weeks of entering the study, that participant had been in contact with someone who had a PCR-confirmed or clinician-diagnosed COVID-19 case. Each participant in the prospective study had whole blood, serum and a nasopharyngeal or oropharyngeal swab collected by mobile phlebotomists. Participants in the prospective study had the option to provide additional blood draws and questionnaires over a 2-month period. Prospective study blood samples were shipped either frozen or at room temperature before DNA extraction.

This receptor was taken from a woman in her fifties or sixties who had been exposed to COVID-19. The specimen was PBMCs or T cells enriched from blood (not recorded which). The rearrangement combines TRBV9 with TRBJ2-2, with a tentative D gene TRBD1 over 6 matching bases. The CDR3 reads as follows: CASSAPRFGTKNTGELFF. The DNA sequence is as follows: TGTGCCAGCAGCGCCCCACGTTTCGGGACAAAGAACACCGGGGAGCTGTTTTTT.